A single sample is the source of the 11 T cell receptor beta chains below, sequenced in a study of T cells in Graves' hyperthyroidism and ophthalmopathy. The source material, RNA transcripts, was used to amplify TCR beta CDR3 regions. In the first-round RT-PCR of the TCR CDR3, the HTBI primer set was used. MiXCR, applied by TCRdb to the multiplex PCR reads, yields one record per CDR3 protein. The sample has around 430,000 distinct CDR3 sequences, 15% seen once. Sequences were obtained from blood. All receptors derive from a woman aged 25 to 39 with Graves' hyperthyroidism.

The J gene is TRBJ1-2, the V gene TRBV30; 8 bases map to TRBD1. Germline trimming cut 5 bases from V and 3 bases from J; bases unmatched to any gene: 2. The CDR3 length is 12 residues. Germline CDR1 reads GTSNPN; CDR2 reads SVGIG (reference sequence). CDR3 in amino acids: CAWAQGDYGYTF. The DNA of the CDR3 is TGTGCCTGGGCACAGGGGGACTATGGCTACACCTTC.

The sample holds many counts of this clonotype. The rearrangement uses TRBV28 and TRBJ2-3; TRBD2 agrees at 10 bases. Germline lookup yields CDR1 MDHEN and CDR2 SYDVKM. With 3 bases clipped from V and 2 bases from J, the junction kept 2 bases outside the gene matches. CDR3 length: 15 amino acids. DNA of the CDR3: TGTGCCAGCAGTTTCGGGACTAGCGACACAGATACGCAGTATTTT. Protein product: CASSFGTSDTDTQYF.

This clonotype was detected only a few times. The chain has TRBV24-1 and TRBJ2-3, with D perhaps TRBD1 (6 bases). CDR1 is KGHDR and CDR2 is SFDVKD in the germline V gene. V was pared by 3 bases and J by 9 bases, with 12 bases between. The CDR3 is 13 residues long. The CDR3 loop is CATSDSGQFTQYF. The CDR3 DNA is TGTGCCACCAGTGATAGTGGACAGTTCACGCAGTATTTT.

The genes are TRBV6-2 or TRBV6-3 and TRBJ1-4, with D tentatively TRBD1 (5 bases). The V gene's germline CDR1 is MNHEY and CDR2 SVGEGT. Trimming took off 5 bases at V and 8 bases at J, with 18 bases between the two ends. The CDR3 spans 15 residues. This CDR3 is CASSRGEGRTEKLFF. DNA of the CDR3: TGTGCCAGCAGTAGGGGTGAAGGTAGAACCGAAAAACTGTTTTTT.

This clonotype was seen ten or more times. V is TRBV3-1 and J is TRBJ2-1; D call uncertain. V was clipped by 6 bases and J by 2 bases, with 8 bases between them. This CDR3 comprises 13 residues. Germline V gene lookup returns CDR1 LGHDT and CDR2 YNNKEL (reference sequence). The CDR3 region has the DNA TGTGCCAGCAGAAATACAGCCTACAATGAGCAGTTCTTC. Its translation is CASRNTAYNEQFF.

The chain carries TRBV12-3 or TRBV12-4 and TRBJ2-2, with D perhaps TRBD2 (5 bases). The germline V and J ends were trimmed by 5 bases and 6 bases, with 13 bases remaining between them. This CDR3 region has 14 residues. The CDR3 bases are TGTGCCAGCAGTGCCACGGGGTCGCCCGGGGAGCTGTTTTTT. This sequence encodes CASSATGSPGELFF.

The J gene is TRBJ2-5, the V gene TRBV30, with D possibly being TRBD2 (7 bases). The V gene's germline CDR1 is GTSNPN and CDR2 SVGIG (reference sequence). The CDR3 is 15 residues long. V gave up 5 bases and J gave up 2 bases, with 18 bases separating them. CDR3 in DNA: TGTGCCTGGGGGTGGTTGGGAGGGGGGCAAGAGACCCAGTACTTC. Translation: CAWGWLGGGQETQYF.

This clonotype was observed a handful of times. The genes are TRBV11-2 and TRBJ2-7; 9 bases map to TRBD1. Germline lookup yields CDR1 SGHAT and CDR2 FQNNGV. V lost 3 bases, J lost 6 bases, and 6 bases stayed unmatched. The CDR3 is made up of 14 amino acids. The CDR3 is CASSFDRGMSEQYF. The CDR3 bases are TGTGCCAGCAGCTTCGACAGGGGGATGTCCGAGCAGTACTTC.

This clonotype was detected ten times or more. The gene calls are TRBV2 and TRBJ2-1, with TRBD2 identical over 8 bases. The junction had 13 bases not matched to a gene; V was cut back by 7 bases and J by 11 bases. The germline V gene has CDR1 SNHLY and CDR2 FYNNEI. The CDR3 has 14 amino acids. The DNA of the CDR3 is TGTGCCAGCACCGGGGGGACTAGAAGCGAACAGCAGTTCTTC. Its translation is CASTGGTRSEQQFF.

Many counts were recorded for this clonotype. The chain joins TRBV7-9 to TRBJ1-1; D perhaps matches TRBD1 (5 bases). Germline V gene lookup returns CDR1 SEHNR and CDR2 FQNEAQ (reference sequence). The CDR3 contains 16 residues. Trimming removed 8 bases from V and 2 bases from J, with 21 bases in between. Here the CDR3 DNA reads TGTGCCAGCCCCAGAGGGGACCCAGGAATTAACACTGAAGCTTTCTTT. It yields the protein CASPRGDPGINTEAFF.

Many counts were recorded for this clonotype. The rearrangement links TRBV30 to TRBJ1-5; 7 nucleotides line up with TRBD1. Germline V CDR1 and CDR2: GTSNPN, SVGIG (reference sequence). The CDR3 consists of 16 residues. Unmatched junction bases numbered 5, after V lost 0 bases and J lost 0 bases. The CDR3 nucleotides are TGTGCCTGGAGTGTGAGACAGGGCTATAGCAATCAGCCCCAGCATTTT. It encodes CAWSVRQGYSNQPQHF.